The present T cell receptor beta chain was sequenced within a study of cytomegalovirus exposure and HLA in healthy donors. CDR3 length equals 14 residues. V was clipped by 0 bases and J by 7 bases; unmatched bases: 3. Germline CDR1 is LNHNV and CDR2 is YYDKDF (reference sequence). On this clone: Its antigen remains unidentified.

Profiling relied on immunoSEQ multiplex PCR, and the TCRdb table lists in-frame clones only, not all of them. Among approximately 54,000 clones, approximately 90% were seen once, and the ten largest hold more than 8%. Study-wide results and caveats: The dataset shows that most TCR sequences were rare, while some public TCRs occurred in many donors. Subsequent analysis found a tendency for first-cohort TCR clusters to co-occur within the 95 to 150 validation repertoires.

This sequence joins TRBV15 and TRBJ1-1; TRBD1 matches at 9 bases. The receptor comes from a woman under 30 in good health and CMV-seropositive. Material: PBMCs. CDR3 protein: CATSRDRQGGEAFF. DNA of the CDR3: TGTGCCACCAGCAGAGACCGACAGGGGGGTGAAGCTTTCTTT.